By share, the clone carrying this T cell receptor beta chain ranks as medium-sized. This CDR3 has 13 amino acids. V shed 10 bases and J shed 3 bases, with 15 bases lying between them. The germline V gene has CDR1 LNHDA and CDR2 SQIVND (reference sequence). The source of the sample is a study of OX40 agonist ivuxolimab in advanced cancers. Study context: In three patients, partial responses were observed, one with hepatocellular carcinoma and two with cutaneous melanoma.

Profiling relied on immunoSEQ multiplex PCR, and the TCRdb table lists in-frame clones only, not all of them. The table lists nearly 50,000 clones, about 90% of them singletons. The sample in question was CD4+ or CD8+ T cells sorted from blood, obtained in a trial of the OX40 agonist ivuxolimab. V and J are TRBV19 and TRBJ1-2; weak D call: TRBD1 (5 bases). The TCR originated in an adult with an advanced solid tumor such as melanoma, head and neck, liver or kidney cancer. In nucleotides, the CDR3 is TGTGCCACCCTTGAGGGGAGTTACTATGGCTACACCTTC. Its protein product is CATLEGSYYGYTF.